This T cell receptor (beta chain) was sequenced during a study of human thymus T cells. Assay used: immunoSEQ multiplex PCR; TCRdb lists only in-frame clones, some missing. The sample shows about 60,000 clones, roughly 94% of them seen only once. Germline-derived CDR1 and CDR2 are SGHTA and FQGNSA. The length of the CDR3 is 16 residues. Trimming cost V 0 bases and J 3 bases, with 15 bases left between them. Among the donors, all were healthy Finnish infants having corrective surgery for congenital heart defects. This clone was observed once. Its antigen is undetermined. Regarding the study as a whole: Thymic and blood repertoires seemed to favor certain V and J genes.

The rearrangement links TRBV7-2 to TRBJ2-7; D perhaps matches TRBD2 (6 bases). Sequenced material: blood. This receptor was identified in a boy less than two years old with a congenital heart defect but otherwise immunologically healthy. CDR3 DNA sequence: TGTGCCAGCAGCTTAGCGTCGGGGGTTATGGGCTACGAGCAGTACTTC. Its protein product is CASSLASGVMGYEQYF.